This T cell receptor beta chain was recorded in a study of blood T cell repertoires in COVID-19. For the study at large: Samples representing acute and convalescent COVID-19 were sourced from the United States, Italy and Spain.

Clones were sequenced by immunoSEQ multiplex PCR, and TCRdb holds only the in-frame ones, with some missing. The repertoire holds about 330,000 clones, with 88% as singletons. CDR1 SEHNR and CDR2 FQNEAQ come from the germline V gene (reference sequence). This CDR3 contains 15 residues. The ends lost 0 bases at V and 4 bases at J; junction bases unmatched: 4. The chain is built from TRBV7-9 and TRBJ2-5; 8 bases map to TRBD1. The specimen was peripheral blood. The TCR originated in a woman in her forties or fifties with active or convalescent COVID-19. This CDR3 is CASSLAGQEGETQYF. The CDR3 bases are TGTGCCAGCAGCTTAGCGGGACAGGAGGGAGAGACCCAGTACTTC.